The present entry profiles one T cell receptor (beta chain) with its context. The clone's antigen remains unknown. Within one base of it there is no much larger clone, and no base qualities were kept. This entry is derived from a study of blood T cell repertoires in COVID-19 (dated by TCRdb to the early 2020s). Background on the whole study: Samples covering the acute and convalescent phases of COVID-19 were provided by collaborators in the United States, Italy and Spain. The repertoires were released in a freely available public database meant as a resource for research on the immune response to SARS-CoV-2. Where HLA class I and class II types were available, the types were taken from metadata supplied by the sample provider, not from assay-based typing. Samples came from the ongoing ImmuneRACE study (first 160 participants) plus 1,254 subjects from 6 global collaborators. The sample metadata nearly always contained a de-identified subject ID, COVID-19 status, age in years and sex. The material from the prospective study consisted of cDNA or gDNA derived from T cells, B-cell-depleted T cells, or PBMCs. The dataset comprised deeply sampled blood TCRbeta repertoires from subjects exposed to, actively infected with, or recovered from COVID-19. What the work shows at the level of the full study, not this receptor alone: How much clinical and demographic metadata was included differed by source and by participant, and the metadata was provided uncurated.

The germline V gene (reference sequence) supplies CDR1 MNHNY and CDR2 SVGAGI. V is pared back by 5 bases and J by 8 bases, with 19 bases lying between the germline termini. The CDR3 measures 15 amino acids from cysteine to phenylalanine. Of all the DNA, just the CDR3 is kept, 45 bases in frame from base 1. Whole blood was collected in K2EDTA tubes by collaborating institutions according to the institutions' own protocols. For TCRbeta analysis, collaborator samples were shipped as frozen whole blood, as isolated PBMCs, or as DNA extracted from either sample type. The immunoSEQ Assay, a bias-controlled multiplex PCR, was used to amplify TCRbeta CDR3 regions from genomic DNA. Turning to the authors' computational methods: The number of nucleated cells in each sample was estimated by amplification of reference gene primers within the assay. To quantify the absolute abundance of each unique TCRbeta CDR3 rearrangement, sequence reads were collapsed and filtered. Productive Simpson clonality was computed per sample as the square root of Simpson's diversity index over productive rearrangements. The table was pulled from immuneACCESS by TCRdb, which kept in-frame rearrangements only. Such tables lose some clones; where checked, under half of the loss comes from unresolved V genes, and the rest has no known cause. The D gene and trimming were derived from the DNA, and the V and J assignments and clone size from that table. The sample profile shows about 140,000 clones; about 84% of them were found once. Jointly, the top ten make up under 10% of the sample.

The clonotype originates from a woman older than 75 in a cohort sampled during active or convalescent COVID-19. Specimen: peripheral blood. The chain uses TRBV6-6 and TRBJ2-1; a tentative D call is TRBD2 (6 bases match). The nucleotides are TGTGCCAGCAGTCAACCTTTGGGGGGTCAAGATGAGCAGTTCTTC. Its protein is CASSQPLGGQDEQFF.